This TCR beta chain appears in the sequencing data of a study of CD8+ T cells in alopecia areata. Notes on the study in general: Higher clonality was seen in lesional scalp than in normal scalp, especially in alopecia totalis/universalis.

Sample treatment: oral pan-JAK inhibitor, 5-10 mg twice daily. Collected material from alopecia areata patients comprised lesional scalp punch biopsies and peripheral blood. Points on this clone: Its target is unknown.

Germline assignment: CDR1 ENHRY and CDR2 SYGVKD. The CDR3 is 16 amino acids. The V end was cut by 3 bases, the J end by 4 bases, with 13 bases between. Reverse transcribed after extraction, RNA yielded cDNA as the sequencing template. Sequenced by immunoSEQ multiplex PCR; TCRdb stores in-frame clones only, minus some. The repertoire holds 150,000 or so clones, about 54% seen once, with 16% in the top ten. Sample: CD4+ T cells sorted from blood, taken at approximately week 56, from a patient treated with tofacitinib. This chain uses TRBV10-3 with TRBJ2-6, with D hard to call. The source of this sequence is a human donor with alopecia areata. Here the CDR3 reads CAISDEPATGANVLTF. DNA for the CDR3: TGTGCCATCAGTGACGAACCGGCGACAGGGGCCAACGTCCTGACTTTC.